This T cell receptor (beta chain) is from a study of shared clonotypes between healthy human individuals. General observations from the study: Clonotypes shared by all four donors outscored non-shared clonotypes in generation probability.

Remarks on this clone: Its target is not known. Additional DNA sequences in this sample encode the identical CDR3.

The CDR3 consists of 14 residues. V lost 6 bases to trimming and J lost 3 bases; unmatched junction nucleotides: 6. The germline gives CDR1 MNHEY, CDR2 SMNVEV (reference sequence). Deep-level running was used for the assay. The authors loaded around 200 ng DNA, 28,000 or so T cell genomes, into sorted-subset replicate PCRs. Data came from immunoSEQ multiplex PCR; TCRdb stores just in-frame clones and leaves some out. The sample lists 740,000 or so clones; approximately 73% were seen once. This clonotype was obtained from a woman aged 30 to 39 in good health. This chain uses TRBV27 with TRBJ1-2; 8 bases are shared with TRBD1. Sequencing input: memory CD4+ T cells sorted from blood. Subset given: CD45RA-negative fraction. The CDR3: CASSPGTGDYGYTF. CDR3 DNA sequence: TGTGCCAGCAGCCCCGGGACAGGTGACTATGGCTACACCTTC.